One T cell receptor (beta chain) is described in this entry. This clonotype was detected only a few times. Its antigen specificity is not known. Base-call qualities are not available, and no considerably larger clone is one nucleotide away. To demonstrate the VDJtools post-analysis software, TCR beta repertoires were profiled from the peripheral blood of 13 young patients with multiple sclerosis. The multiple sclerosis patients were children and adolescents between roughly 6 and 17 years of age. The germline V and J ends show losses of 4 bases and 6 bases respectively, and no gene match explains 11 bases of the junction. Spanning cysteine to phenylalanine, the CDR3 consists of 15 amino acids. Only CDR3 DNA remains: 45 bases, in frame from the first base. The data were obtained in a study of post-analysis software for immune sequencing data (dated by TCRdb to the mid-2010s). Some background on the complete study: The recorded disease courses included relapsing-remitting, secondary progressive and progressive-relapsing multiple sclerosis, and some patients had no subtype annotation. A subset of samples was prepared in parallel using single-end sample barcoding, then pooled and co-amplified after Illumina adapter ligation. The patient repertoires were compared against approximately twelve previously published healthy control repertoires obtained from donors aged roughly 6 to 25 years.

General study outcomes and caveats: Multiple sclerosis patients had significantly lower normalized Chao1 diversity than controls, a result that suggests substantial peripheral T-cell clonal expansion. Four to six TRBV segments, including TRBV5-6, TRBV5-1 and TRBV20-1, were significantly more frequent in patients than controls. The multiple sclerosis patient group was slightly younger than the control group. Direct clustering with F measure showed strong co-clustering of samples prepared in the same batch, prompting a batch-effect correction.

Library prep was done by PCR. TCRdb shows the sequencer as Illumina HiSeq 2500. Unique molecular identifiers were incorporated into TCR beta cDNA libraries to reduce PCR and sequencing biases. Per 1 to 10 million input T cells, some 500,000 cDNA molecules were obtained, such that each molecule approximated one T cell. Patient libraries were prepared and sequenced with the same protocol used for the earlier healthy control dataset. Within a given batch, samples were prepared together, multiplexed and sequenced on the same HiSeq lane. The study's processing was this. MIGEC was used to process the raw barcoded reads, and molecular identifier groups with only a single read were discarded before consensus assembly and CDR3 extraction. VDJtools was used for post-analysis of the clonotype tables, and diversity was normalized by down-sampling every dataset to the size of the smallest sample. Repertoire overlap clustering matched CDR3 amino acid but not nucleotide sequences to correct batch-related cross-sample contamination. TCRdb trimmed public reads at Q25 via fastp, called clones via MiXCR and kept in-frame beta chains. Every entry covers one CDR3 protein and lists the most common genes and DNA from its rows. TCRdb, rather than the study authors, made the V and J calls. In this sample the table shows some 700,000 distinct CDR3 sequences, approximately 60% of which occur a single time. The top ten constitute roughly 10% of the sample.

This clonotype was sampled from a girl aged 2-10 years with multiple sclerosis. Sample: blood. Recombination linked TRBV12-3 or TRBV12-4 to TRBJ1-2, with TRBD1 identical over 7 junction bases. The nucleotides read TGTGCCAGCAGTTGGGTACCGACAGGGAATGATGGCTACACCTTC. Protein translation: CASSWVPTGNDGYTF.